This is a list of T cell receptor beta chains from one sample in a study of control samples from healthy donors and cancer patients. Clones were sequenced by immunoSEQ multiplex PCR, and TCRdb holds only the in-frame ones, with some missing. The data contain approximately 70,000 clones, 75% to 95% of them singletons. What was sequenced was PBMCs. The receptor set was obtained from a woman aged 45-59 years with colorectal cancer. The CDR3 runs from the conserved cysteine through the conserved F or W. A D gene is named only where the DNA matches it firmly. The size of a clone is reported for some rows only, either as once, few or many, or as a class for expanded clones.

j_gene,abundance,d_gene,v_gene,CDR3nt,CDR3aa
TRBJ1-2,once,TRBD1,TRBV7-9,TGTGCCAGCAGCTTAGAGAGGGGGACAGGCGATGGCTACACCTTC,CASSLERGTGDGYTF
TRBJ1-5,-,-,TRBV2,TGTGCCAGCAGTGACTGGGGTCAGCCCCAGCATTTT,CASSDWGQPQHF
TRBJ1-5,-,TRBD1,TRBV19,TGTGCCAGTAGTCGACAGGGTGGAAGCAATCAGCCCCAGCATTTT,CASSRQGGSNQPQHF
TRBJ2-5,-,TRBD1,TRBV6-5,TGTGCCAGCAGTTTAAACAGGGGAATGGAGACCCAGTACTTC,CASSLNRGMETQYF
TRBJ2-6,once,-,TRBV28,TGTGCCAGCAGCCTTGGAGGATCCTCTGGGGCCAACGTCCTGACTTTC,CASSLGGSSGANVLTF
TRBJ1-6,-,-,TRBV27,TGTGCCAGCAGTTTTTTCCCCAATTCACCCCTCCACTTT,CASSFFPNSPLHF
TRBJ2-7,-,-,TRBV19,TGTGCCAGTAGTTCCCTCCACGAGCAGTACTTC,CASSSLHEQYF
TRBJ2-2,-,TRBD2,TRBV7-8,TGTGCCAGCAGCTTAAGTAGCGGGAGCACCGGGGAGCTGTTTTTT,CASSLSSGSTGELFF
TRBJ1-2,-,-,TRBV19,TGTGCCAGTAGCGACAGAGGCTACACCTTC,CASSDRGYTF
TRBJ2-2,-,-,TRBV7-9,TGTGCCAGCAGTCGAAGGTCGACCGGGGAGCTGTTTTTT,CASSRRSTGELFF
TRBJ2-1,-,TRBD2,TRBV5-1,TGCGCCAGCAGCTCGGGACTAGCGGGTGGTAATGAGCAGTTCTTC,CASSSGLAGGNEQFF
TRBJ1-3,-,TRBD1,TRBV29-1,TGCAGCGTTGGGGCAGGGGGTGAGGGAAACACCATATATTTT,CSVGAGGEGNTIYF
TRBJ2-1,-,TRBD2,TRBV11-1,TGTGCCAGCAGCCTTATAGCGGGGCTGTACAATGAGCAGTTCTTC,CASSLIAGLYNEQFF
TRBJ2-6,-,-,TRBV6-5,TGTGCCAGCAGAGAGGGGTCTGGGGCCAACGTCCTGACTTTC,CASREGSGANVLTF
TRBJ2-3,-,TRBD2,TRBV11-1,TGTGCCAGCAGTCAAAGCGGGAGGGCCCAAGATACGCAGTATTTT,CASSQSGRAQDTQYF
TRBJ1-3,-,TRBD1,TRBV30,TGTGCCTGGAGTAGGGACAGCTCACGCCACTCTGGAAACACCATATATTTT,CAWSRDSSRHSGNTIYF
TRBJ1-1,-,TRBD1,TRBV7-3,TGTGCCAGCAGCTTACCGGGACAGGGAATAGACACTGAAGCTTTCTTT,CASSLPGQGIDTEAFF
TRBJ1-2,-,-,TRBV5-1,TGCGCCAGCAGCGAAATGCCGACAGATTATGGCTACACCTTC,CASSEMPTDYGYTF
TRBJ2-7,-,TRBD2,TRBV6-5,TGTGCCAGCAGCCTTGGCGGGGGCTCCTACGAGCAGTACTTC,CASSLGGGSYEQYF
TRBJ2-5,-,-,TRBV4-1,TGCGCCAGCAGCCAAAGGTCCGAACGAGAGACCCAGTACTTC,CASSQRSERETQYF
TRBJ2-7,-,-,TRBV10-2,TGCGCCAGCAGGGTGGCAGGGGGGCAATCAGAGCAGTACTTC,CASRVAGGQSEQYF
TRBJ2-1,-,TRBD2,TRBV11-2,TGTGCCAGCAGCGGCCCCCGTCGGCGGGAGGGGGCCAATGAGCAGTTCTTC,CASSGPRRREGANEQFF
TRBJ2-3,-,-,TRBV4-1,TGCGCCAGCAGCCAAACTGATTCGGGTTACCCTAAGACGGATACGCAGTATTTT,CASSQTDSGYPKTDTQYF
TRBJ2-2,-,-,TRBV7-2,TGTGCCAGCAGCTTATTACGGGTAACCGGGGAGCTGTTTTTT,CASSLLRVTGELFF
TRBJ1-4,once,TRBD1,TRBV5-1,TGCGCCAGCAGAGGGACAGGGGGCGTGTGTTGGGAAAAACTGTTTTTT,CASRGTGGVCWEKLFF
TRBJ2-3,-,TRBD2,TRBV18,TGTGCCAGCTCACCAATAATAGCGGGGGGCTCGGCAGATACGCAGTATTTT,CASSPIIAGGSADTQYF
TRBJ2-3,-,-,TRBV5-1,TGCGCCAGCAGCTTGTTTGGCGGTGGCACAGATACGCAGTATTTT,CASSLFGGGTDTQYF
TRBJ2-5,once,-,TRBV2,TGTGCCAGTTTCAGGGGCGGGGAGACCCAGTACTTC,CASFRGGETQYF
TRBJ2-1,-,-,TRBV6-2/TRBV6-3,TGTGCCAGCAGTTTCTTGGTGGCTAGCGCCGGAATTGAGCAGTTCTTC,CASSFLVASAGIEQFF
TRBJ2-1,-,TRBD2,TRBV6-5,TGTGCCAGCAGTAAGCTAGCGGGAGGTCACAATGAGCAGTTCTTC,CASSKLAGGHNEQFF
TRBJ1-1,-,-,TRBV5-1,TGCGCCAGCAGCTGGGCGAATCCGGGACAGAACACTGAAGCTTTCTTT,CASSWANPGQNTEAFF
TRBJ1-6,-,-,TRBV5-5,TGTGCCAGCAGCCCGGGACCCCGGGGAGATCCACCCCTCCACTTT,CASSPGPRGDPPLHF
TRBJ2-5,-,TRBD1,TRBV19,TGTGCCAGTAGTCTTCGACAGGGACAAGAGACCCAGTACTTC,CASSLRQGQETQYF
TRBJ1-4,-,-,TRBV7-2,TGTGCCAGCGGCAGGTATAATGAAAAACTGTTTTTT,CASGRYNEKLFF
TRBJ2-1,-,-,TRBV28,TGTGCCAGCAGTTTATCATCACCCTACAATGAGCAGTTCTTC,CASSLSSPYNEQFF
TRBJ2-7,-,TRBD1,TRBV7-9,TGTGCCAGCAGCCAGGGGGTAATCCTCTACGAGCAGTACTTC,CASSQGVILYEQYF
TRBJ1-1,-,-,TRBV28,TGTGCCAGCAGTTCCTGGACAGAGAATTCGAACACTGAAGCTTTCTTT,CASSSWTENSNTEAFF
TRBJ2-1,-,TRBD1,TRBV7-9,TGTGCCAGCAGACCCGGGACAGGACCCTACAATGAGCAGTTCTTC,CASRPGTGPYNEQFF
TRBJ2-1,few,TRBD2,TRBV18,TGTGCCAGCTCTCCCGGGACTAGCAACAATGAGCAGTTCTTC,CASSPGTSNNEQFF
TRBJ2-1,-,TRBD1,TRBV7-2,TGTGCCAGCAGCTTAGTAGCCTCTGGACAGGGTGGGAGTGACAATGAGCAGTTCTTC,CASSLVASGQGGSDNEQFF
TRBJ2-3,-,TRBD2,TRBV6-5,TGTGCCAGCAGACCGGGGGGGCGGACAGATACGCAGTATTTT,CASRPGGRTDTQYF
TRBJ1-5,-,-,TRBV6-6,TGTGCCAGCAGTTCCGACGACAGTTATAGCAATCAGCCCCAGCATTTT,CASSSDDSYSNQPQHF
TRBJ2-3,-,TRBD1,TRBV25-1,TGTGCCAGCAGTGAATCCCGACGACAGGGGACGCAGTATTTT,CASSESRRQGTQYF
TRBJ1-5,-,TRBD1,TRBV19,TGTGCCAGTACCCGCACAGGGGGCGCAGGGCAGCCCCAGCATTTT,CASTRTGGAGQPQHF
TRBJ2-4,few,-,TRBV5-6,TGTGCCAGCAGCTTGGTGGATGCCAAAAACATTCAGTACTTC,CASSLVDAKNIQYF
TRBJ2-3,-,-,TRBV19,TGTGCCAGTAGTTCGAGGGGATATTTGGCAGATACGCAGTATTTT,CASSSRGYLADTQYF
TRBJ1-1,-,-,TRBV2,TGTGCCAGCACCATAGAGAACACTGAAGCTTTCTTT,CASTIENTEAFF
TRBJ2-7,-,-,TRBV27,TGTGCCAGCAGTTTAGTCTGGCAGAGCTACGAGCAGTACTTC,CASSLVWQSYEQYF
TRBJ2-5,-,-,TRBV21-1,TGTGCCAGAGTAACAGGGGACCAAGAGACCCAGTACTTC,CARVTGDQETQYF
TRBJ2-7,-,-,TRBV6-2/TRBV6-3,TGTGCCAGCAGTTACTCGACAGGCTACGAGCAGTACTTC,CASSYSTGYEQYF
TRBJ2-1,-,TRBD2,TRBV18,TGTGCCAGCTCACCCGGGAGGGCCTCCTACAATGAGCAGTTCTTC,CASSPGRASYNEQFF
TRBJ1-1,-,-,TRBV5-1,TGCGCCAGCAGCTTGGACTTGAGTGGGGGCAACACTGAAGCTTTCTTT,CASSLDLSGGNTEAFF
TRBJ2-2,-,TRBD2,TRBV28,TGTGCCAGCAGTTTATGGTCTAGCGGGAGGCCCGGGGAGCTGTTTTTT,CASSLWSSGRPGELFF
TRBJ1-2,-,-,TRBV12-3/TRBV12-4,TGTGCCAGCAGCTACAGGGTTTCTAGTGGCTACACCTTC,CASSYRVSSGYTF
TRBJ2-1,-,TRBD2,TRBV5-4,TGTGCCAGCAGCCGGACCGGGACTAGCGGGGGGGCATATTTAAATGAGCAGTTCTTC,CASSRTGTSGGAYLNEQFF
TRBJ2-3,-,-,TRBV6-2/TRBV6-3,TGTGCCAGCAGTTACGAGTCAGGACAGAGAGCGCAGTATTTT,CASSYESGQRAQYF
TRBJ1-1,-,-,TRBV30,TGTGCCTGGACCGGTTTTTCCGGTGCGTTCGACCGTCCTCACACTGAAGCTTTCTTT,CAWTGFSGAFDRPHTEAFF
TRBJ1-2,-,TRBD1,TRBV9,TGTGCCAGCAGCGTCCCGGGACAGTACTATGGCTACACCTTC,CASSVPGQYYGYTF